Below, 3 T cell receptor beta chains from the same sample are listed, as sequenced in a study of blood T cell repertoires in COVID-19. Method: immunoSEQ multiplex PCR; TCRdb's copy keeps in-frame clones and lacks some. The table includes over 200,000 clones, roughly 89% detected once. Material: PBMCs or T cells enriched from blood (not recorded which). Every receptor here comes from a woman in her twenties or thirties with acute COVID-19.

This clone was found once. The chain joins TRBV12-3 or TRBV12-4 to TRBJ2-1; possible D gene TRBD2, 5 bases. Trimming pared 4 bases from V and 8 bases from J, leaving 12 bases between. The length of the CDR3 is 13 residues. CDR3 sequence: CASSSTRNDEQFF. The DNA of the CDR3 is TGTGCCAGCAGTTCCACTAGGAACGATGAGCAGTTCTTC.

This chain uses TRBV30 with TRBJ2-3; 9 positions agree with TRBD1. Trimming took 1 base from V and 4 from J; bases not matched to a gene: 3. CDR3 length equals 14 residues. The V gene's germline CDR1 is GTSNPN and CDR2 SVGIG (reference sequence). This CDR3 is CAWSEDRGADTQYF. The CDR3 DNA sequence: TGTGCCTGGAGTGAGGACAGGGGCGCAGATACGCAGTATTTT. The whole variable domain, remainder taken from reference TRBV30 and TRBJ2-3, is SQTIHQWPATLVQPVGSPLSLECTVEGTSNPNLYWYRQAAGRGLQLLFYSVGIGQISSEVPQNLSASRPQDRQFILSSKKLLLSDSGFYLCAWSEDRGADTQYFGPGTRLTVL.

The genes are TRBV11-2 and TRBJ2-3, with 12 bases that match TRBD2. CDR3 length equals 18 residues. The germline V gene has CDR1 SGHAT and CDR2 FQNNGV. Trimming cost V 1 base and J 5 bases; bases outside gene matches: 10. The CDR3 DNA sequence: TGTGCCAGCAGCTTAGGGGACCCTAGCGGGGGGGCCAAAGATACGCAGTATTTT. It specifies CASSLGDPSGGAKDTQYF.